The present T cell receptor beta chain was sequenced within a study of vaccination and CD4 T cells after COVID-19. CD4+ T cells that had been cultured provided DNA sequenced with the Oncomine TCR Beta short-read assay. TCRdb recomputed calls from the PCR reads with MiXCR, one row per CDR3 protein. The sample records about 8,200 distinct CDR3 sequences, under 60% being singletons. The germline CDR1 and CDR2 sequences are MNHEY and SVGEGT. Trimming took 2 bases from V and 0 from J; bases not matched to a gene: 6. The CDR3 consists of 16 residues. Concerning this clonotype: Its specificity is not known.

Treatment defined: approximately 11-day PBMC culture with coronavirus spike peptide pools or control peptides (ViraFEST assay). CD4+ T cells of the unexposed donor were collected before the COVID-19 pandemic (2011-2018). Sequencing input: CD4+ T cells from blood, cultured in vitro. The TCR originated in a human donor in good health. The chain couples TRBV6-2 or TRBV6-3 to TRBJ1-1, with 7 bases aligning to TRBD1. The DNA of the CDR3 is TGTGCCAGCAGTTACCCGCGGACAGGCATGAACACTGAAGCTTTCTTT. This sequence encodes CASSYPRTGMNTEAFF.